Listed here is a single T cell receptor beta chain. This sample was included in a study of blood T cell repertoires in COVID-19. Study information: Samples of COVID-19 (acute and convalescent) were obtained from the United States, Italy and Spain.

V lost 7 bases and J lost 6, with 15 bases in between. The CDR3 is 13 amino acids. The V gene's germline CDR1 is SQVTM and CDR2 ANQGSEA. Repertoires were generated with immunoSEQ multiplex PCR, while TCRdb's copy carries only in-frame clones and drops some. This sample carries roughly 300,000 clones, more than 85% of them seen once, and the ten largest clones take less than 20%. The clonotype comes from a woman aged 25 to 39 who had recovered from COVID-19. The sequencing input was PBMCs or T cells enriched from blood (not recorded which). The V and J genes are TRBV29-1 and TRBJ2-2; D possibly corresponds to TRBD1 (6 bases). CDR3: CSAQKQGSGELFF. In nucleotides, the CDR3 is TGCAGCGCTCAAAAACAGGGATCCGGGGAGCTGTTTTTT.